The rows below give T cell receptor beta chains drawn from one sample of a study of sequential checkpoint blockade in melanoma. Only in-frame clones appear in the TCRdb table, and some are missing; sequencing was by immunoSEQ multiplex PCR. Seen here are 9,500 to 15,000 clones, about 79% observed once, and the top ten hold 51%. The sequencing used CD8+ T cells sorted from blood (inferred from file names), collected from a patient given nivolumab and ipilimumab in sequence. The receptors were sampled from a human donor with melanoma. Both conserved end residues are part of each CDR3. D genes are given only for firm matches. Size is omitted from some rows. Given values are once, few, many or a class for expanded clones.

V,J,size,D,DNA,CDR3
TRBV5-5,TRBJ2-1,-,TRBD2,TGTGCCAGCAGCTTCGGGGGGGCAACGGGTGAGCAGTTCTTC,CASSFGGATGEQFF
TRBV19,TRBJ2-2,few,TRBD2,TGTGCCAGTAGTATATGGAGCGGGGGGCCCACCGGGGAGCTGTTTTTT,CASSIWSGGPTGELFF
TRBV5-8,TRBJ2-7,-,-,TGTGCCAGCAATACTCGCAGGGTGGACGAGCAGTACTTC,CASNTRRVDEQYF
TRBV19,TRBJ2-3,-,TRBD2,TGTGCCAGTAGTACGGGGGGGGTCCCAGATACGCAGTATTTT,CASSTGGVPDTQYF
TRBV9,TRBJ2-1,-,TRBD2,TGTGCCAGCAGCGCCCGTCTAGCGGGGGGGCATGAGCAGTTCTTC,CASSARLAGGHEQFF
TRBV28,TRBJ2-2,-,TRBD2,TGTGCCACCCATTGGACTAGCGGGGGGACTCCCCGTGGGGAGCTGTTTTTT,CATHWTSGGTPRGELFF
TRBV4-3,TRBJ2-1,-,-,TGCGCCAGCAGCCAAGATTGGTTGGATCAGGGACTCTCCTACAATGAGCAGTTCTTC,CASSQDWLDQGLSYNEQFF
TRBV9,TRBJ2-3,-,TRBD2,TGTGCCAGCAGCCCGCGAGCGGGGGGCTCCACAGATACGCAGTATTTT,CASSPRAGGSTDTQYF
TRBV27,TRBJ2-7,-,-,TGTGCCAGCAGTTCACACCGGGATCCAAGCTCCTACGAGCAGTACTTC,CASSSHRDPSSYEQYF
TRBV5-1,TRBJ1-5,-,-,TGCGCCAGCAGGGGTGGTGGTAACGGAGATATTCATCAGCCCCAGCATTTT,CASRGGGNGDIHQPQHF